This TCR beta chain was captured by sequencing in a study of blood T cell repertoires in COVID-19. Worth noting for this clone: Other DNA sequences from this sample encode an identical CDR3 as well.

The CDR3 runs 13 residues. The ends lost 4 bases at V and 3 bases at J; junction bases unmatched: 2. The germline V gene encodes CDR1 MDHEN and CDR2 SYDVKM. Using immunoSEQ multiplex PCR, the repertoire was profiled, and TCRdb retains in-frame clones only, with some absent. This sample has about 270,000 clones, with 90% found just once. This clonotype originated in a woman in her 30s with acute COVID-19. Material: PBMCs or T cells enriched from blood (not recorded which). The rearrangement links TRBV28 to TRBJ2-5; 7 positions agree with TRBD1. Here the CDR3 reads CASSSGQEETQYF. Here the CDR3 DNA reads TGTGCCAGCAGTTCCGGACAGGAAGAGACCCAGTACTTC.